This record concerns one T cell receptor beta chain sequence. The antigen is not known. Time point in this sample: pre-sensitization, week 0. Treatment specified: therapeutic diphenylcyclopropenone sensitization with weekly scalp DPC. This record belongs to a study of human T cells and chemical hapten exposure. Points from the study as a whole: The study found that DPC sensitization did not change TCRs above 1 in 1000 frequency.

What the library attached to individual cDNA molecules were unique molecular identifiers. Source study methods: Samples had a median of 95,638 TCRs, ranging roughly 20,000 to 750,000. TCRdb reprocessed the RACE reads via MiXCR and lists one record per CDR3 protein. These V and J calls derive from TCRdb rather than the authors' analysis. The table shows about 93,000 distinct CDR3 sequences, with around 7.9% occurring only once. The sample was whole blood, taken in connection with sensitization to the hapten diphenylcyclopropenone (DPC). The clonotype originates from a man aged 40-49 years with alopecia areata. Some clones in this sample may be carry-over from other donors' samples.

The CDR3 nucleotides are TGTGCCAGCTCACCTATCGGCGCTAGCGGGGAGGGGAATGAGCAGTTCTTC. Translated, it gives CASSPIGASGEGNEQFF. The chain recombines TRBV18 with TRBJ2-1, with 9 bases that match TRBD2. V dropped 3 bases and J dropped 7; count of bases not matched to a gene: 13. CDR1 is KGHSH and CDR2 is LQKENI in the germline V gene. The CDR3 spans 17 residues.